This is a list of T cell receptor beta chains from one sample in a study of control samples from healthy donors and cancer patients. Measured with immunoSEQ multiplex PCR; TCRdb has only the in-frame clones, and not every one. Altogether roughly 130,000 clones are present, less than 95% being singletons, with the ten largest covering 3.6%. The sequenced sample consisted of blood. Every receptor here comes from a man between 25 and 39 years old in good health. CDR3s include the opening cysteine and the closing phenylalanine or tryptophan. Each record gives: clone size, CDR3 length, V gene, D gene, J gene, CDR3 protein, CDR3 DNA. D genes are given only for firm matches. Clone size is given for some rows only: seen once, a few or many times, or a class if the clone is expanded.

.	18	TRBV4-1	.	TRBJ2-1	CASSQDQSGAPAYNEQFF	TGCGCCAGCAGCCAAGATCAGTCGGGGGCACCGGCCTACAATGAGCAGTTCTTC
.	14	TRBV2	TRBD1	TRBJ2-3	CASSTGGWTDTQYF	TGTGCCAGCAGCACAGGGGGCTGGACAGATACGCAGTATTTT
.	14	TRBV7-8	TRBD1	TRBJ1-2	CASSEQGGYYGYTF	TGTGCCAGCAGCGAGCAGGGGGGTTACTATGGCTACACCTTC
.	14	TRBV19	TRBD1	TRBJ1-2	CASSFRQGRYGYTF	TGTGCCAGTAGTTTCAGACAGGGACGCTATGGCTACACCTTC
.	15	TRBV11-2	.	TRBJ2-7	CASSSLWEARYEQYF	TGTGCCAGCAGCTCCCTATGGGAGGCACGGTACGAGCAGTACTTC
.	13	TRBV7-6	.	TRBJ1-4	CASSIGPNEKLFF	TGTGCCAGCAGCATCGGACCCAATGAAAAACTGTTTTTT
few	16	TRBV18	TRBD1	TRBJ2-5	CASSHNQGATEGTQYF	TGTGCCAGCTCACACAATCAGGGGGCGACCGAGGGGACCCAGTACTTC
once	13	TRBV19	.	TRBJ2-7	CASSKGQNYEQYF	TGTGCCAGTAGTAAAGGACAGAACTACGAGCAGTACTTC
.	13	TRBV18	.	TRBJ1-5	CASSHIENQPQHF	TGTGCCAGCTCACACATAGAGAATCAGCCCCAGCATTTT
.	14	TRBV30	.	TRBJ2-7	CAWSGGGVVYEQYF	TGTGCCTGGAGTGGTGGAGGGGTTGTCTACGAGCAGTACTTC
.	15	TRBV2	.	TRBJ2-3	CASTPTMGETDTQYF	TGTGCCAGCACCCCGACTATGGGAGAGACAGATACGCAGTATTTT
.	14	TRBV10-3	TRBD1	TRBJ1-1	CAISKGQGVSEAFF	TGTGCCATCAGTAAGGGACAGGGGGTTTCTGAAGCTTTCTTT
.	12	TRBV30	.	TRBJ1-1	CAWGRGTTEAFF	TGTGCCTGGGGGAGGGGCACCACTGAAGCTTTCTTT
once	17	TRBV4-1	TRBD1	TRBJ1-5	CASSQPYGQGAGKPQHF	TGCGCCAGCAGCCAACCTTACGGACAGGGGGCGGGTAAGCCCCAGCATTTT
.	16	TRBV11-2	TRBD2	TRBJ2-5	CASSPLGRGTQETQYF	TGTGCCAGCAGCCCCCTCGGGAGGGGGACTCAAGAGACCCAGTACTTC
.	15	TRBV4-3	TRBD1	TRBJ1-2	CASSQDWTGSYGYTF	TGCGCCAGCAGCCAAGATTGGACAGGGAGCTATGGCTACACCTTC
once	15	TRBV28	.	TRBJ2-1	CASSSGERPYNEQFF	TGTGCCAGCAGTTCCGGTGAGAGACCTTACAATGAGCAGTTCTTC
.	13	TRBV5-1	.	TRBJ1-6	CASSPERGSPLHF	TGCGCCAGCAGCCCAGAGAGGGGTTCACCCCTCCACTTT
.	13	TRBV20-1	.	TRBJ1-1	CSASEGWNTEAFF	TGCAGTGCTAGTGAGGGGTGGAACACTGAAGCTTTCTTT
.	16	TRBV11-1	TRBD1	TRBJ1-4	CASSIRDSNTNEKLFF	TGTGCCAGCAGCATCCGGGACAGCAATACCAATGAAAAACTGTTTTTT
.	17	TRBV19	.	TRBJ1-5	CASSAPVASISNQPQHF	TGTGCCAGTAGTGCGCCAGTTGCGAGTATTAGCAATCAGCCCCAGCATTTT
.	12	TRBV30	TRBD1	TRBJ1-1	CAWTPGQGKTFF	TGTGCCTGGACCCCGGGACAGGGGAAAACTTTCTTT
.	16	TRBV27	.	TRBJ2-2	CASSSRGLLATGELFF	TGTGCCAGCAGTTCCCGGGGCTTATTGGCCACCGGGGAGCTGTTTTTT
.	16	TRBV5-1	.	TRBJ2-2	CASSLVQAGNTGELFF	TGCGCCAGCAGCTTAGTTCAGGCAGGGAACACCGGGGAGCTGTTTTTT
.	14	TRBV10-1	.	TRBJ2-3	CASRRDTSTDTQYF	TGTGCCAGCAGGAGGGACACGAGCACAGATACGCAGTATTTT
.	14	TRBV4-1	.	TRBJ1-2	CASSPPQWLYGYTF	TGCGCCAGCAGCCCGCCCCAGTGGCTCTATGGCTACACCTTC
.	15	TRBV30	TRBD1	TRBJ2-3	CAWSGGTGMRDTQYF	TGTGCCTGGAGTGGAGGGACAGGGATGCGCGATACGCAGTATTTT
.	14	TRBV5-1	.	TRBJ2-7	CASSLSRTDYEQYF	TGCGCCAGCAGCTTGTCCAGGACAGACTACGAGCAGTACTTC
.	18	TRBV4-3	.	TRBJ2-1	CASSQDNVASVYYNEQFF	TGCGCCAGCAGCCAAGATAATGTTGCAAGCGTCTACTACAATGAGCAGTTCTTC
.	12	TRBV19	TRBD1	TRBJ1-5	CASRDRGLPQHF	TGTGCCAGCCGGGACAGGGGGCTTCCCCAGCATTTT
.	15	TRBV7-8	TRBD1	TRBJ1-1	CASSLKGGTGPEAFF	TGTGCCAGCAGTCTTAAGGGGGGGACAGGGCCTGAAGCTTTCTTT
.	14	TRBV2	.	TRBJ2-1	CASGDEGSYNEQFF	TGTGCCAGCGGGGACGAAGGGTCCTACAATGAGCAGTTCTTC
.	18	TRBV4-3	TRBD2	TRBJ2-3	CASSQGLAGAPSTDTQYF	TGCGCCAGCAGCCAGGGACTAGCGGGGGCCCCTAGCACAGATACGCAGTATTTT
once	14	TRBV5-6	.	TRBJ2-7	CASSLGAGSYEQYF	TGTGCCAGCAGCTTGGGGGCAGGATCCTACGAGCAGTACTTC
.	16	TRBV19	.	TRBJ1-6	CASSLQNLPTNSPLHF	TGTGCCAGTAGTCTCCAGAATCTCCCCACTAATTCACCCCTCCACTTT
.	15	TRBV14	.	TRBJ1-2	CASSQIQGPSGGYTF	TGTGCCAGCAGCCAAATACAGGGACCCTCTGGGGGCTACACCTTC
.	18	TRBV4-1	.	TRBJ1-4	CASSQDGGPFAFNEKLFF	TGCGCCAGCAGCCAAGATGGTGGGCCGTTTGCTTTTAATGAAAAACTGTTTTTT
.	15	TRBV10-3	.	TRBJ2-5	CAISEFSVSGETQYF	TGTGCCATCAGTGAGTTCAGCGTTTCGGGGGAGACCCAGTACTTC
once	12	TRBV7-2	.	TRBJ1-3	CASSSNQNTIYF	TGTGCCAGCAGCTCGAATCAGAACACCATATATTTT
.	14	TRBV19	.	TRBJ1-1	CASRKGSGNTEAFF	TGTGCCAGTAGGAAAGGGTCGGGGAACACTGAAGCTTTCTTT
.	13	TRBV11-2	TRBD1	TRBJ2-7	CASSLGDRGEQYF	TGTGCCAGCAGCTTGGGGGACAGGGGCGAGCAGTACTTC
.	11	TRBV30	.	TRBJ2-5	CAWIGGETQYF	TGTGCCTGGATTGGGGGCGAGACCCAGTACTTC
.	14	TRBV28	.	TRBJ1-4	CASHPGRPNEKLFF	TGTGCCAGTCATCCGGGACGGCCGAATGAAAAACTGTTTTTT
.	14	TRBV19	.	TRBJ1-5	CASSIVLGHQPQHF	TGTGCCAGTAGTATAGTCCTAGGACATCAGCCCCAGCATTTT
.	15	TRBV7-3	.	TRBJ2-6	CASRSQSSGANVLTF	TGTGCCAGCAGGTCTCAGTCCTCTGGGGCCAACGTCCTGACTTTC
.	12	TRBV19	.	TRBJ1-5	CASSIPVQPQHF	TGTGCCAGTAGTATACCTGTCCAGCCCCAGCATTTT
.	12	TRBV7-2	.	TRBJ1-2	CASSPTGAGPIF	TGTGCCAGCAGCCCGACGGGGGCAGGTCCCATCTTC
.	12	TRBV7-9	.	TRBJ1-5	CASSESNQPQHF	TGTGCCAGCAGCGAGAGCAATCAGCCCCAGCATTTT
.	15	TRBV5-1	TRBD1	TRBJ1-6	CASSPTGQGNSPLHF	TGCGCCAGCAGCCCGACGGGACAGGGGAATTCACCCCTCCACTTT
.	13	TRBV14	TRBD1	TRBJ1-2	CASSPQGWRGYTF	TGTGCCAGCAGCCCACAGGGGTGGCGCGGCTACACCTTC
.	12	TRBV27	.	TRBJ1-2	CASSFQGGGYTF	TGTGCCAGCAGTTTTCAGGGCGGTGGCTACACCTTC
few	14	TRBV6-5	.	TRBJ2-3	CASSYRRDTDTQYF	TGTGCCAGCAGTTACAGGCGCGACACAGATACGCAGTATTTT
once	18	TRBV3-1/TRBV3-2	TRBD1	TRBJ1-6	CASSLYRQGISYNSPLHF	TGTGCCAGCAGCCTATACCGACAGGGGATCTCCTATAATTCACCCCTCCACTTT
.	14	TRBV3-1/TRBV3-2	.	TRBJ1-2	CASSQSSTGDGYTF	TGTGCCAGCAGCCAATCTTCAACAGGAGATGGCTACACCTTC
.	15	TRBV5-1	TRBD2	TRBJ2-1	CASSTTSGGNNEQFF	TGCGCCAGCAGCACTACTAGCGGGGGGAACAATGAGCAGTTCTTC
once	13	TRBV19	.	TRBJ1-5	CASSWGGDQPQHF	TGTGCCAGTAGTTGGGGTGGCGATCAGCCCCAGCATTTT
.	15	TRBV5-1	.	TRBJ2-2	CASSLEGVWTGELFF	TGCGCCAGCAGCTTGGAGGGGGTATGGACCGGGGAGCTGTTTTTT